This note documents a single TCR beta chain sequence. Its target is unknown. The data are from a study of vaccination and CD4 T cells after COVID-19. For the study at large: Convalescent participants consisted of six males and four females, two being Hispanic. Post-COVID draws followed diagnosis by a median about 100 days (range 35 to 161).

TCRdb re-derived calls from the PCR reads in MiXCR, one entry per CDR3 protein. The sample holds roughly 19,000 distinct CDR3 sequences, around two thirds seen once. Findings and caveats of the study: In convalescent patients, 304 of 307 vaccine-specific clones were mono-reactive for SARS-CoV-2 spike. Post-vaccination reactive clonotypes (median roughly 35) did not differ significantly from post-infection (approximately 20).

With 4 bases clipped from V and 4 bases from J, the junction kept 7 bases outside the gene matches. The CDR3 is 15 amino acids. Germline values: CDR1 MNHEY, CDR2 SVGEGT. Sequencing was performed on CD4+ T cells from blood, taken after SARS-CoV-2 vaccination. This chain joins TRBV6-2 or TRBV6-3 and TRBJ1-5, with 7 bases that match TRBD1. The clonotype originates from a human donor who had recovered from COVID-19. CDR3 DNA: TGTGCCAGCAGTTCCCGGGACAGAAATAATCAGCCCCAGCATTTT. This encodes CASSSRDRNNQPQHF.